Sequencing of this T cell receptor beta chain was carried out in a study of PD-1 blockade in classical Hodgkin lymphoma. Study summary: Patients were treated with nivolumab at 3 mg/kg, and this was given intravenously every 2 weeks. Notes on the study in general: CD4+ but not CD8+ TCR diversity rose significantly by C4D1.

The method was immunoSEQ multiplex PCR; TCRdb's version includes in-frame clones alone and lacks a portion of them. Of some 24,000 clones in the sample, 72% were seen once. Indicated time point: cycle 4 day 1 (C4D1), after 5 to 7 weeks of nivolumab. Following autologous stem cell transplantation, relapse occurred in every patient, and exposure to brentuximab vedotin varied. To note about this clone: Its antigen is not identified.

The material was peripheral blood mononuclear cells (PBMCs), obtained before the fourth cycle of nivolumab. This clonotype was sampled from a human donor with classical Hodgkin lymphoma.

The CDR3 DNA reads TGTGCCAGCAGCTTCTCCAGCGGGGGAGAGCAGTTCTTC. This sequence encodes CASSFSSGGEQFF. The V gene is TRBV11-3, the J gene TRBJ2-1; 8 bases fit TRBD2. In germline, CDR1 is SGHNT, CDR2 YENEEA. V trimming: 3 bases; J trimming: 10 bases; junction bases outside the gene matches: 5. This CDR3 region has 13 residues. The full variable domain, its missing parts supplied by reference TRBV11-3 and TRBJ2-1, is EAGVVQSPRYKIIEKKQPVAFWCNPISGHNTLYWYLQNLGQGPELLIRYENEEAVDDSQLPKDRFSAERLKGVDSTLKIQPAELGDSAVYLCASSFSSGGEQFFGPGTRLTVL.